This TCR beta chain was documented in a study of graft-versus-host responses after intestinal transplantation (dated by TCRdb to 2020 to 2022). As for the study more broadly: The transplants that recipients received were multivisceral, liver-intestinal, or isolated intestinal. Anti-thymocyte globulin induction was given to all recipients, followed by maintenance tacrolimus and steroids for two to three years. Rather than being sequenced by the commercial service, samples from a few later patients were sequenced in-house on an Illumina MiSeq and processed with MiXCR. The cohort enrolled about two dozen intestinal transplant recipients including one retransplant, and a few patients lacking pretransplant specimens were excluded. Bulk TCR-beta CDR3 sequencing was used to track graft-versus-host and host-versus-graft alloreactive T cell clones in the graft, circulation and bone marrow after intestinal transplantation. To identify alloreactive clones, pre-transplant mixed lymphocyte reaction products were sequenced and compared with unstimulated pre-transplant donor and recipient T cells. A peak of at least 4% donor T cells among recipient peripheral blood mononuclear cells was the definition used for donor T cell macrochimerism.

Regarding this clone: What antigen it recognizes has not been identified. No per-base quality is available; no much larger clone lies one base away.

The receptor library was made with the immunoSEQ multiplex PCR assay. For most patients, genomic DNA was isolated with the Qiagen DNeasy Blood and Tissue Kit and shipped frozen to Adaptive Biotechnologies for TCR sequencing. For most patients, genomic DNA was subjected to high-throughput TCR-beta CDR3 sequencing by Adaptive Biotechnologies. In the authors' own workflow: TCR sequencing data were retrieved from Adaptive's ImmunoSEQ software for more than 15 patients, whereas three other patients were processed with MiXCR and VDJtools. To correct CD4 versus CD8 sorting errors, any sequence found in both subsets at a frequency ratio below 5:1 was removed. CDR3 nucleotide sequences shared between donor and recipient were removed because their origin could not be assigned. To be classed as alloreactive, a clone needed at least 2-fold expansion over unstimulated cells and a minimum CFSE-low frequency of 0.002% (template counts) or 0.001% (read counts). Clones were considered mappable if detected in sequenced pre-transplant spleen, lymph node, or MLR CFSE-low populations of the donor or recipient. Cumulative frequency of alloreactive clones was calculated as a percentage of all sequences weighted by copy number. Not all clones reach the TCRdb copy of this immuneACCESS table, which keeps in-frame sequences only. Checked studies attribute under half of the gap to unresolved V genes and leave the rest unexplained. The V and J calls and clone size were taken over from that table, and D and trimming were inferred from the DNA. For this sample the table gives about 130,000 clones, of which around 90% were detected only once. The top ten hold around 0.19% of the sample.

Broad study findings and their caveats: Early after transplant, peak levels of circulating GvH clones were associated with declines in HvG clones. High GvH to HvG T cell clonal ratios were observed in the allografts of patients with donor T cell macrochimerism. Conclusions were limited by the relatively low number and heterogeneity of intestinal transplant patients. GvH clones turned up in recipient bone marrow, with some appearing earlier in ileal mucosa or blood, a pattern consistent with an intestinal mucosal origin.

This sample's time point label indicates: cells obtained before transplantation from donor or recipient. CD3+CD4+ and CD3+CD8+ populations were FACS-sorted from unstimulated pre-transplant donor and recipient cells taken from spleen or lymph nodes. Counted from cysteine to phenylalanine, this CDR3 has 15 amino acids. Kept here is only the CDR3 DNA, which spans 45 bases and is read in frame from base 1. V is trimmed back by 0 bases and J by 6 bases, and the junction contains 6 bases that no gene match accounts for. As encoded in the germline V gene (reference sequence), CDR1 is GTSNPN while CDR2 is SVGIG.

This TCR was recovered from a human donor who received an intestinal transplant. This sequence uses TRBV30 and TRBJ2-1; TRBD2 matches 9 bases in the middle. The sequencing used unstimulated CD4+ T cells sorted from spleen or lymph node cells, collected before intestinal transplant. The sequenced DNA is TGTGCCTGGAGTGTAAATAGCGGGAGCGGCAATGAGCAGTTCTTC. Translated, this gives CAWSVNSGSGNEQFF.